This T cell receptor beta chain was identified during a study of T cells after yellow fever vaccination. Each CDR3 protein is one row after TCRdb ran MiXCR on the 5' RACE reads. Among under 400,000 distinct CDR3 sequences listed, roughly 12% were seen once. This clonotype was counted a few times. This sequence originates from a young man who received the YFV17D yellow fever vaccine. The sequencing used PBMCs, collected on the day of the first yellow fever vaccination.

The CDR3 DNA reads as TGCAGCGTTAACAGGGGTTCCTACGAGCAGTACTTC. It specifies CSVNRGSYEQYF. The chain recombines TRBV29-1 with TRBJ2-7; 7 bases agree with TRBD1. From germline, CDR1 is SQVTM and CDR2 ANQGSEA. This CDR3 has 12 amino acids. The V gene end was trimmed by 5 bases and the J gene end by 1 base; junction bases not matched to a gene: 2.